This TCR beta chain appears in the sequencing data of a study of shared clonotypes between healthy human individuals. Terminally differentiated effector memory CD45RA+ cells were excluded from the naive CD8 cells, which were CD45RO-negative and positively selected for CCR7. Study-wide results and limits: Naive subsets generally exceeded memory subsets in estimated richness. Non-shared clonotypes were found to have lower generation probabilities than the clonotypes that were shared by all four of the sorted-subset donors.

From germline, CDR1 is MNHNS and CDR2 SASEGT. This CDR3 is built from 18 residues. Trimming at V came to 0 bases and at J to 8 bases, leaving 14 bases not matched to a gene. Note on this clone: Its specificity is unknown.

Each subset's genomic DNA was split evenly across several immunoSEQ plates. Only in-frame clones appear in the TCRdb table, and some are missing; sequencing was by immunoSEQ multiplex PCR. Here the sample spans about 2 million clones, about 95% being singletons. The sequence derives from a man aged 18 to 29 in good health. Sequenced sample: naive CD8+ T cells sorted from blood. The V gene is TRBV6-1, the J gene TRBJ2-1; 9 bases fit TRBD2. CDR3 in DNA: TGTGCCAGCAGTGAAGCGTTGGGATTAGCGGGAGAAGGGGATGAGCAGTTCTTC. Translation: CASSEALGLAGEGDEQFF.